The sequence of this T cell receptor beta chain was determined in a study of cytomegalovirus exposure and HLA in healthy donors. On the study more broadly: A later analysis reported the same platform for the roughly 110 validation repertoires and the approximately 720 first-cohort repertoires. Study conclusions and caveats: The majority of TCR sequences were rare, yet some public TCRs appeared in many donors.

As regards this clone: The antigen remains unidentified.

This table comes from immunoSEQ multiplex PCR, and its TCRdb copy is limited to in-frame clones, with some not included. The table records more than 300,000 clones, around 86% of them present only once. The clonotype originates from a woman aged 18-30 years in good health and CMV-seronegative. Sequenced sample: PBMCs.

In DNA, the CDR3 is TGTGCCAGCAGCTTCAAAGCTCCCTGGGACAGGGGCGTTTATTCACCCCTCCACTTT. Translation gives CASSFKAPWDRGVYSPLHF. This chain connects TRBV11-2 to TRBJ1-6, with 10 bases matching TRBD1. V dropped 3 bases and J dropped 8; count of bases not matched to a gene: 16. CDR3 length: 19 residues. The germline V gene has CDR1 SGHAT and CDR2 FQNNGV.